This TCR beta chain was identified during a study of T cell responses to AZD1222 COVID-19 vaccine. Regarding this clone: Its antigen is as yet unknown.

The data were produced by immunoSEQ multiplex PCR, yet TCRdb's version contains in-frame clones alone and is incomplete. The table includes some 86,000 clones, about 90% detected once. Looked up from germline, CDR1 is SGHNT and CDR2 is YYREEE (reference sequence). This CDR3 is built from 17 residues. Losses at the gene ends were 0 bases for V and 4 bases for J; bases not matched to a gene: 10. Study-wide points: A mostly white British donor set with more females was recruited, and clonal diversity was possibly underestimated. Only a handful of AZD1222 recipients, more than 5 in all, had baseline seropositivity. Spike-specific TCR breadth rose after two AZD1222 doses, and depth rose as well.

The source was peripheral blood, collected 28 days after the second AZD1222 dose. The TCR originated in an adult who received the AZD1222 COVID-19 vaccine. The chain joins TRBV5-4 to TRBJ1-2, with 9 bases lining up with TRBD1. CDR3 residues: CASSLGGTGHSSYGYTF. The CDR3 bases are TGTGCCAGCAGCTTGGGAGGGACAGGGCACTCGAGCTATGGCTACACCTTC. The entire variable domain, with the rest obtained from reference TRBV5-4 and TRBJ1-2, is as follows: ETGVTQSPTHLIKTRGQQVTLRCSSQSGHNTVSWYQQALGQGPQFIFQYYREEENGRGNFPPRFSGLQFPNYSSELNVNALELDDSALYLCASSLGGTGHSSYGYTFGSGTRLTVV.